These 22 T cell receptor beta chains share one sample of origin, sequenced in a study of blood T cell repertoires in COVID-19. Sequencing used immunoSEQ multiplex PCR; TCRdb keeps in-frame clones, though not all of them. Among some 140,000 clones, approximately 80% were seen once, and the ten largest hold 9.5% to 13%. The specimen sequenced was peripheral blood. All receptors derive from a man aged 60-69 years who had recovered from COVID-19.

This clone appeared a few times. Here the CDR3 DNA reads TGTGCCAGCAGTGTTGTCCAGTCGACGAACACCGGGGAGCTGTTTTTT. It codes for CASSVVQSTNTGELFF. The chain is built from TRBV6-1 and TRBJ2-2; D unresolved. Trimming removed 4 bases at V and 0 bases at J, with 12 bases between. Per germline, CDR1 MNHNS and CDR2 SASEGT. The CDR3 has 16 residues.

The CDR3 DNA reads as TGTGCCTGGGCAAGACAGGGTGGAAGCACTGAAGCTTTCTTT. Translated, it gives CAWARQGGSTEAFF. V is TRBV30 and J is TRBJ1-1, with 7 positions matching TRBD1. Germline assignment: CDR1 GTSNPN and CDR2 SVGIG (reference sequence). The CDR3 contains 14 residues. V trimming: 5 bases; J trimming: 4 bases; junction bases outside the gene matches: 10.

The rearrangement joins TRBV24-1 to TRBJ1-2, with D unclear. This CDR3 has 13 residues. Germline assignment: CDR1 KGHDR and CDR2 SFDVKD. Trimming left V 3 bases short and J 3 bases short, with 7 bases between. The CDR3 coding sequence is TGTGCCACCAGTGATGAACTCTACTATGGCTACACCTTC. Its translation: CATSDELYYGYTF.

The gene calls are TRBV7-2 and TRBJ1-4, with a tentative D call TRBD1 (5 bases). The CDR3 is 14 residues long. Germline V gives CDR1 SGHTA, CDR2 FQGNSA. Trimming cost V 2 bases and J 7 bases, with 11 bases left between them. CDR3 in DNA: TGTGCCAGCAGCTTACGGCAGGGTACTGAAAAACTGTTTTTT. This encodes CASSLRQGTEKLFF.

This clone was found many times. The CDR3 DNA reads as TGTGCCAGCAGCTTGCAGGGGGCTAAAAATGGCGGGGAGCTGTTTTTT. Translating gives CASSLQGAKNGGELFF. The genes are TRBV7-3 and TRBJ2-2; 8 bases fit TRBD1. The CDR3 length is 16 residues. Per germline, CDR1 SGHTA and CDR2 FQGTGA. The trim removed 3 bases at V and 7 bases at J, leaving 10 bases unmatched.

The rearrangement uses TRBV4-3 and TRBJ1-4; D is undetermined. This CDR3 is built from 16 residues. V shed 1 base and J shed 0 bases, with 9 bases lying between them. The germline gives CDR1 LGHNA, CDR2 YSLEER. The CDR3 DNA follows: TGCGCCAGCAGCCAAGTTACGCAGACAACTAATGAAAAACTGTTTTTT. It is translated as CASSQVTQTTNEKLFF.

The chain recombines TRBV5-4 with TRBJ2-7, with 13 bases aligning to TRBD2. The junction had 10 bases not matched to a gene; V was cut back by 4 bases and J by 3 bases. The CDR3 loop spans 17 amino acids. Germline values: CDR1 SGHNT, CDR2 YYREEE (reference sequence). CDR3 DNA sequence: TGTGCCAGCAGCGGGGCCCCTGGGACTAGCGGGAACTACGAGCAGTACTTC. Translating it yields CASSGAPGTSGNYEQYF.

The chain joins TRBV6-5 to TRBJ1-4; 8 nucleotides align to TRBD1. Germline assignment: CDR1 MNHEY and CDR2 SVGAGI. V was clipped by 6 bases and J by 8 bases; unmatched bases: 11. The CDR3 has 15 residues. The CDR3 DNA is TGTGCCAGCAGAAGCCCCGGGACAGGAGACGAAAAACTGTTTTTT. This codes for CASRSPGTGDEKLFF.

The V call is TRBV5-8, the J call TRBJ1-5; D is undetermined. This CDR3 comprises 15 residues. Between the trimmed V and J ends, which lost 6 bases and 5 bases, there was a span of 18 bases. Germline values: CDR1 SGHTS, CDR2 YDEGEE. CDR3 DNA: TGTGCCAGCACCCCCCTTCGGGGATTGGATCAGCCCCAGCATTTT. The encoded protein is CASTPLRGLDQPQHF.

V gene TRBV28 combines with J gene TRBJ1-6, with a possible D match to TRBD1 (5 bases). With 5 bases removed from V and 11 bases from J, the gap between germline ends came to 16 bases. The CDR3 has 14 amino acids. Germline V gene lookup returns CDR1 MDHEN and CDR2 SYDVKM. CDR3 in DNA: TGTGCCAGCAGTCAGGGACTACTGAGGGCACCCCTCCACTTT. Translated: CASSQGLLRAPLHF.

DNA for the CDR3: TGTGCCAGTAGAAATATTGTGGACAGGGAAGGTCGGGCAGGTACGCAGTATTTT. As protein: CASRNIVDREGRAGTQYF. The rearrangement joins TRBV19 to TRBJ2-3; 8 nucleotides line up with TRBD1. Germline V gene lookup returns CDR1 LNHDA and CDR2 SQIVND (reference sequence). V was clipped by 6 bases and J by 8 bases; unmatched bases: 22. The CDR3 contains 18 residues.

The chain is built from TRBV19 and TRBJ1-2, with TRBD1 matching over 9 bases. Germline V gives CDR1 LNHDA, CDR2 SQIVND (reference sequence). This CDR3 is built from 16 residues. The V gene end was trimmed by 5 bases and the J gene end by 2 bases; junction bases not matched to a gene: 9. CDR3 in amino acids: CASSPTATGGNYGYTF. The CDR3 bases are TGTGCCAGTAGTCCCACCGCTACAGGGGGCAACTATGGCTACACCTTC.

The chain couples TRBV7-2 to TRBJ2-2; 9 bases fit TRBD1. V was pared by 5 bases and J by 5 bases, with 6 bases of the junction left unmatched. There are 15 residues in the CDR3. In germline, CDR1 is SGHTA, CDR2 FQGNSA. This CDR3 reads CASSLGQGLTGELFF. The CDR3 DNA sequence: TGTGCCAGCAGCCTAGGACAGGGGCTTACCGGGGAGCTGTTTTTT. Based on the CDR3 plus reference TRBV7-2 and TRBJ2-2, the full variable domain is GAGVSQSPSNKVTEKGKDVELRCDPISGHTALYWYRQSLGQGLEFLIYFQGNSAPDKSGLPSDRFSAERTGGSVSTLTIQRTQQEDSAVYLCASSLGQGLTGELFFGEGSRLTVL.

The CDR3 loop is CASSANPGAGNTEAFF. CDR3 coding DNA: TGTGCCAGCAGCGCGAACCCAGGGGCTGGGAACACTGAAGCTTTCTTT. V usage is TRBV9 and J usage is TRBJ1-1, with D tentatively TRBD1 (6 bases). The CDR3 extends over 16 amino acids. Germline CDR1 and CDR2: SGDLS and YYNGEE. The V end lost 3 bases, the J end lost 1 base, and 16 bases lay between the germline ends.

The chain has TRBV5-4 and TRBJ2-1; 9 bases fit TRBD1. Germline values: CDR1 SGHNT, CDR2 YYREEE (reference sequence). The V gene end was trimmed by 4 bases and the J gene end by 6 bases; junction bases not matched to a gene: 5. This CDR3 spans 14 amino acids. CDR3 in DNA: TGTGCCAGCAGCCCGGGACAGGGTATCAATGAGCAGTTCTTC. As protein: CASSPGQGINEQFF.

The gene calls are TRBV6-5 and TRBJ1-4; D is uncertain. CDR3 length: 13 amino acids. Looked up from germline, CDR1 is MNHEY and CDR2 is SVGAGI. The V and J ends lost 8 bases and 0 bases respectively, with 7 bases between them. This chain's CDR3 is CASGLATNEKLFF. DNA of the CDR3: TGTGCCAGCGGGCTTGCAACTAATGAAAAACTGTTTTTT.

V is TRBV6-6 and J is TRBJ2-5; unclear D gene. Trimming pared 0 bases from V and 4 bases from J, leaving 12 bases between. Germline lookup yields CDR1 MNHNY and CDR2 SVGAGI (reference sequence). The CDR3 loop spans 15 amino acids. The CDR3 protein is CASSYSTLIGETQYF. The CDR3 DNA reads TGTGCCAGCAGTTACTCGACACTGATCGGAGAGACCCAGTACTTC.

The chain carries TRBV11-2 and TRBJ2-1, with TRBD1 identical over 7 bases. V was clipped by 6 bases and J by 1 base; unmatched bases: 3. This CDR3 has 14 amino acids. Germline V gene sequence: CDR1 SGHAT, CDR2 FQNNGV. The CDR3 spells CASSPTGSYNEQFF. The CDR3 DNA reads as TGTGCCAGCAGTCCGACAGGGTCCTACAATGAGCAGTTCTTC. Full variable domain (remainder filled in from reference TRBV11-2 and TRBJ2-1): EAGVAQSPRYKIIEKRQSVAFWCNPISGHATLYWYQQILGQGPKLLIQFQNNGVVDDSQLPKDRFSAERLKGVDSTLKIQPAKLEDSAVYLCASSPTGSYNEQFFGPGTRLTVL.

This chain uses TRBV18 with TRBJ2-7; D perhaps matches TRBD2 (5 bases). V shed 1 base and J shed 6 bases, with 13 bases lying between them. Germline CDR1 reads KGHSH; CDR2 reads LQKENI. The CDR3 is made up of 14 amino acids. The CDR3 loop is CASSPQAGPLEQYF. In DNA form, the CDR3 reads TGTGCCAGCTCACCACAGGCGGGCCCCCTCGAGCAGTACTTC. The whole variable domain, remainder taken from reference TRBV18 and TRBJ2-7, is NAGVMQNPRHLVRRRGQEARLRCSPMKGHSHVYWYRQLPEEGLKFMVYLQKENIIDESGMPKERFSAEFPKEGPSILRIQQVVRGDSAAYFCASSPQAGPLEQYFGPGTRLTVT.

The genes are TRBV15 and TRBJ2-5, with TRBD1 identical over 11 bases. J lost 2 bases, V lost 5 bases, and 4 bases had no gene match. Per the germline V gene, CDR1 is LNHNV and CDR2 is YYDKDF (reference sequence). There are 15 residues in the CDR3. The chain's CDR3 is CATSGRDRGQETQYF. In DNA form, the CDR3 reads TGTGCCACCAGCGGCCGGGACAGGGGGCAAGAGACCCAGTACTTC.

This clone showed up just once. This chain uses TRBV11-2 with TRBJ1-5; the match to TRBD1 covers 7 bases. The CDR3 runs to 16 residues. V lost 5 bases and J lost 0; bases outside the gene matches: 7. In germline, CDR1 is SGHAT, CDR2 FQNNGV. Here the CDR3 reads CASSPAGGLSNQPQHF. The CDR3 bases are TGTGCCAGCAGCCCGGCAGGGGGACTTAGCAATCAGCCCCAGCATTTT.

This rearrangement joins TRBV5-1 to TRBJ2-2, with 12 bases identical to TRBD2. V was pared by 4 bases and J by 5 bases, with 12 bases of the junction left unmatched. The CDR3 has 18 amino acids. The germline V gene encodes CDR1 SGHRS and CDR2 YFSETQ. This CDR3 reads CASSPPGLAGRGTGELFF. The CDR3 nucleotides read TGCGCCAGCAGCCCCCCGGGACTAGCGGGCCGAGGGACCGGGGAGCTGTTTTTT.